Shown below are 25 T cell receptor beta chains from a single sample sequenced in a study of T cells in Graves' hyperthyroidism and ophthalmopathy. Amplified TCR beta CDR3 regions derived from RNA transcripts. During a first-round RT-PCR of the TCR CDR3, the HTBI primer set was used. TCRdb reprocessed the multiplex PCR reads with MiXCR, giving one entry per CDR3 protein. The table lists approximately 430,000 distinct CDR3 sequences, approximately 15% of them singletons. The sequenced material came from blood. The receptors were sampled from a man aged 18 to 29 with Graves' ophthalmopathy.

Details on this clonotype: This may come from a read error, since a much larger clone is one base off. Since the CDR3 does not end with the conserved phenylalanine or tryptophan, this likely comes from a read error. The J gene is TRBJ2-7, the V gene TRBV20-1; the D gene is possibly TRBD1 (6 bases). With 6 bases removed from V and 2 bases from J, the gap between germline ends came to 11 bases. Germline V gene lookup returns CDR1 DFQATT and CDR2 SNEGSKA (reference sequence). This CDR3 spans 12 amino acids. The CDR3 protein is CSATGQAYEQYL. The CDR3 DNA reads TGCAGTGCCACGGGACAAGCCTACGAGCAGTACCTC.

This clonotype was observed many times. The rearrangement uses TRBV11-1 and TRBJ1-4, with 7 positions matching TRBD1. The CDR3 spans 16 residues. The V gene end was trimmed by 5 bases and the J gene end by 2 bases; junction bases not matched to a gene: 8. Germline V CDR1 and CDR2: SGHAT, FQDESV (reference sequence). The CDR3 DNA follows: TGTGCCAGCAGCGGGGGAACAGGGGCTACTAATGAAAAACTGTTTTTT. It encodes CASSGGTGATNEKLFF.

The J gene is TRBJ1-2, the V gene TRBV7-2, with 10 bases lining up with TRBD1. V gave up 5 bases and J gave up 4 bases; unmatched junction bases: 10. The V gene's germline CDR1 is SGHTA and CDR2 FQGNSA. The length of the CDR3 is 16 residues. CDR3 DNA sequence: TGTGCCAGCAGCCTAGGGATGGGACAGGGGATCTATGGCTACACCTTC. It codes for CASSLGMGQGIYGYTF.

This chain links TRBV20-1 with TRBJ2-3; 8 positions agree with TRBD2. This CDR3 region has 14 residues. The germline V gene has CDR1 DFQATT and CDR2 SNEGSKA (reference sequence). J lost 3 bases, V lost 6 bases, and 8 bases had no gene match. CDR3 in amino acids: CSAFGGGATDTQYF. The CDR3 nucleotides read TGCAGTGCCTTCGGGGGGGGGGCTACAGATACGCAGTATTTT.

About this clonotype itself: Just one base apart from a much larger clone, this may be a read error. The chain is built from TRBV25-1 and TRBJ1-1; 10 bases are shared with TRBD1. The J segment lost 1 base and the V segment lost 5 bases, leaving 4 bases of the junction unmatched. The length of the CDR3 is 15 residues. The germline V gene encodes CDR1 MGHDK and CDR2 SYGVNS. CDR3 sequence (DNA): TGTGCCAGCAGTAAAGGGACAGGGGAGAACACTGAAGCTTTCTTT. Translation: CASSKGTGENTEAFF. Combining the CDR3 with reference TRBV25-1 and TRBJ1-1 gives the whole variable domain EADIYQTPRYLVIGTGKKITLECSQTMGHDKMYWYQQDPGMELHLIHYSYGVNSTEKGDLSSESTVSRIRTEHFPLTLESARPSHTSQYLCASSKGTGENTEAFFGQGTRLTVV.

This clonotype was detected once. V gene TRBV27 combines with J gene TRBJ1-5; 8 bases align to TRBD1. V lost 5 bases to trimming and J lost 3 bases; unmatched junction nucleotides: 6. The germline V gene has CDR1 MNHEY and CDR2 SMNVEV (reference sequence). This CDR3 comprises 15 residues. The CDR3 reads CASSLLRGPNQPQHF. CDR3 sequence (DNA): TGTGCCAGCAGTCTACTCAGGGGGCCCAATCAGCCCCAGCATTTT.

This clonotype appeared many times. The rearrangement links TRBV3-1 to TRBJ2-7; D unresolved. This CDR3 contains 16 residues. CDR1 and CDR2 (germline): LGHDT, YNNKEL (reference sequence). V was cut by 3 bases and J by 0 bases, with 15 bases left in between. The CDR3 DNA sequence: TGTGCCAGCAGCCAGGGAAGTCTAGAGAGCTCCTACGAGCAGTACTTC. Protein sequence: CASSQGSLESSYEQYF.

The chain is built from TRBV7-8 and TRBJ2-6; D is unresolved. The CDR3 contains 15 residues. Germline V CDR1 and CDR2: SGHVS, FQNEAQ. Trimming cost V 6 bases and J 0 bases, with 9 bases left between them. DNA for the CDR3: TGTGCCAGCAGAATGGACGGCTCTGGGGCCAACGTCCTGACTTTC. This sequence encodes CASRMDGSGANVLTF. Based on the CDR3 plus reference TRBV7-8 and TRBJ2-6, the full variable domain is GAGVSQSPRYKVAKRGQDVALRCDPISGHVSLFWYQQALGQGPEFLTYFQNEAQLDKSGLPSDRFFAERPEGSVSTLKIQRTQQEDSAVYLCASRMDGSGANVLTFGAGSRLTVL.

A note on this clonotype: A much larger clone differs by one base, so this may be a read error. This sequence joins TRBV11-3 and TRBJ2-2, with a tentative D call TRBD2 (6 bases). The CDR3 spans 16 residues. Germline V lookup: CDR1 SGHNT, CDR2 YENEEA. CDR3 DNA sequence: TGTGCCAGCAGCCCTCGGGCCCTTTCGAACACCGGGGGGCTGTTTTTT. This codes for CASSPRALSNTGGLFF.

This clonotype was observed at least ten times. The chain links TRBV19 to TRBJ1-1; D is unclear. Germline CDR1 is LNHDA and CDR2 is SQIVND (reference sequence). Deletions cut 0 bases from V and 1 base from J, with 15 bases between. This CDR3 region has 17 residues. The CDR3 loop reads CASSIDPRVFENTEAFF. For the CDR3, the DNA is TGTGCCAGTAGTATAGATCCCCGTGTCTTTGAGAACACTGAAGCTTTCTTT. Full variable domain (outside the CDR3, taken from reference TRBV19 and TRBJ1-1): DGGITQSPKYLFRKEGQNVTLSCEQNLNHDAMYWYRQDPGQGLRLIYYSQIVNDFQKGDIAEGYSVSREKKESFPLTVTSAQKNPTAFYLCASSIDPRVFENTEAFFGQGTRLTVV.

This chain joins TRBV19 and TRBJ2-7, with 7 bases identical to TRBD2. This CDR3 region has 14 residues. Germline values: CDR1 LNHDA, CDR2 SQIVND (reference sequence). Germline trimming cut 5 bases from V and 5 bases from J; bases unmatched to any gene: 9. The CDR3 bases are TGTGCCAGTAGTCCCTCCGGGGGGTCAAACGAGCAGTACTTC. Protein sequence: CASSPSGGSNEQYF.

This chain links TRBV7-8 with TRBJ2-1; D might be TRBD1 (6 bases). Germline-derived CDR1 and CDR2 are SGHVS and FQNEAQ. The V end was cut by 4 bases, the J end by 7 bases, with 17 bases between. The CDR3 is made up of 15 amino acids. The CDR3 region is CASSSQGHPGNEQFF. CDR3 DNA sequence: TGTGCCAGCAGCTCCCAGGGGCATCCGGGTAATGAGCAGTTCTTC.

Points on this clonotype: This clone may be a read error of a much larger clone one base away. The chain links TRBV5-1 to TRBJ2-2; D is tentatively TRBD1 or TRBD2 (5 bases each). CDR1 and CDR2 (germline): SGHRS, YFSETQ. The CDR3 length is 15 residues. CDR3 nucleotide sequence: TGCGCCAGCAGCTTGGGGGACCAGAACACCGGGGAGCTGCTTTTT. Encoded protein: CASSLGDQNTGELLF.

The genes are TRBV6-1 and TRBJ2-7, with a tentative D call TRBD1 (5 bases). V was shortened by 6 bases and J by 0 bases, with 18 bases between the two germline ends. The germline V gene encodes CDR1 MNHNS and CDR2 SASEGT. The CDR3 extends over 16 amino acids. The CDR3 DNA reads as TGTGCCAGCAGAGACCCTACAGGTTCCATCTCCTACGAGCAGTACTTC. It is translated as CASRDPTGSISYEQYF.

There are many counts of this clonotype. The rearrangement links TRBV3-1 to TRBJ2-7; 10 nucleotides line up with TRBD1. The CDR3 has 17 amino acids. Germline lookup yields CDR1 LGHDT and CDR2 YNNKEL (reference sequence). Germline trimming cut 0 bases from V and 5 bases from J; bases unmatched to any gene: 10. CDR3 bases: TGTGCCAGCAGCCAAGATACGACCGGGACAGGGGACCACGAGCAGTACTTC. Translating gives CASSQDTTGTGDHEQYF.

Comments on this clonotype: A read error is possible here, since a much larger clone lies one base away. The chain joins TRBV5-4 to TRBJ2-1; the match to TRBD2 covers 14 bases. CDR1 is SGHNT, CDR2 YYREEE, per germline (reference sequence). V was clipped by 4 bases and J by 7 bases; unmatched bases: 1. This CDR3 is built from 14 residues. This CDR3 is CASSGTSGSNEQFF. The CDR3 DNA is TGTGCCAGCAGCGGGACTAGCGGGAGTAATGAGCAGTTCTTC.

This clonotype was counted at least ten times. V is TRBV20-1 and J is TRBJ2-7; D might be TRBD2 (6 bases). The germline V gene encodes CDR1 DFQATT and CDR2 SNEGSKA (reference sequence). With 4 bases removed from V and 2 bases from J, the gap between germline ends came to 21 bases. The CDR3 sequence is 16 residues long. DNA of the CDR3: TGCAGTGCTAATCCCCTAGGGGCGGGATCAACCTACGAGCAGTACTTC. Protein product: CSANPLGAGSTYEQYF.

This chain joins TRBV7-2 and TRBJ2-3; D gene uncertain. Per the germline V gene, CDR1 is SGHTA and CDR2 is FQGNSA. The CDR3 length is 16 residues. V was pared by 5 bases and J by 0 bases, with 15 bases between. The CDR3 sequence is CASSRSVRTSTDTQYF. The CDR3 DNA reads TGTGCCAGCAGCCGTTCGGTTCGAACGAGCACAGATACGCAGTATTTT. The full variable domain, rest sourced from reference TRBV7-2 and TRBJ2-3, is GAGVSQSPSNKVTEKGKDVELRCDPISGHTALYWYRQSLGQGLEFLIYFQGNSAPDKSGLPSDRFSAERTGGSVSTLTIQRTQQEDSAVYLCASSRSVRTSTDTQYFGPGTRLTVL.

This chain uses TRBV6-1 with TRBJ2-7, with D maybe TRBD2 (6 bases). The CDR3 totals 14 residues. Trimming pared 6 bases from V and 7 bases from J, leaving 19 bases between. CDR1 MNHNS and CDR2 SASEGT come from the germline V gene. DNA for the CDR3: TGTGCCAGCAGCCCCTGGGCGGGTGGAGGGGAGCAGTACTTC. It translates to CASSPWAGGGEQYF.

The gene calls are TRBV5-4 and TRBJ2-2, with 10 bases fitting TRBD1. Germline V CDR1 and CDR2: SGHNT, YYREEE (reference sequence). The CDR3 contains 17 residues. With 4 bases clipped from V and 1 base from J, the junction kept 7 bases outside the gene matches. The CDR3 loop reads CASSAVTGGWNTGELFF. In nucleotides, the CDR3 is TGTGCCAGCAGCGCGGTGACAGGGGGCTGGAACACCGGGGAGCTGTTTTTT.

This clonotype was picked up a small number of times. The chain combines TRBV19 with TRBJ2-2, with a possible D match to TRBD1 (6 bases). CDR1 and CDR2 from the germline V gene are LNHDA and SQIVND (reference sequence). V was pared by 2 bases and J by 5 bases, with 21 bases between. This CDR3 contains 18 residues. The CDR3 here is CASSIPPWVQGGTGELFF. DNA for the CDR3: TGTGCCAGTAGTATACCCCCCTGGGTACAGGGTGGAACCGGGGAGCTGTTTTTT.

This clonotype was counted ten times or more. The J gene is TRBJ1-5, the V gene TRBV20-1; weak D call: TRBD1 (5 bases). The germline V gene has CDR1 DFQATT and CDR2 SNEGSKA (reference sequence). The CDR3 totals 13 residues. Trimming took 7 bases from V and 1 from J, leaving 11 bases between them. The CDR3 region has the DNA TGCAGTGTGGGGGATCCCAGCAATCAGCCCCAGCATTTT. Translated: CSVGDPSNQPQHF.

For this clonotype: A much larger clone differs from this one at a single base, so this may be a read error. The chain employs TRBV6-2 or TRBV6-3 and TRBJ1-3, with D maybe TRBD1 (5 bases). This CDR3 comprises 15 residues. Germline V gives CDR1 MNHEY, CDR2 SVGEGT. This chain's CDR3 is CASIRDGHSRNTIYF. CDR3 DNA sequence: TGTGCCAGCATTAGGGACGGTCACTCTAGAAACACCATATATTTT.

The table lists this clonotype with many counts. The rearrangement uses TRBV11-2 and TRBJ2-7; the match to TRBD2 covers 9 bases. The CDR3 runs 14 residues. CDR1 is SGHAT and CDR2 is FQNNGV in the germline V gene. V lost 7 bases, J lost 2 bases, and 6 bases stayed unmatched. In DNA form, the CDR3 reads TGTGCCAGCAAACAGACTAGCGGTCCCTACGAGCAGTACTTC. It is translated as CASKQTSGPYEQYF. The full variable domain, with the rest looked up from reference TRBV11-2 and TRBJ2-7, is EAGVAQSPRYKIIEKRQSVAFWCNPISGHATLYWYQQILGQGPKLLIQFQNNGVVDDSQLPKDRFSAERLKGVDSTLKIQPAKLEDSAVYLCASKQTSGPYEQYFGPGTRLTVT.

The CDR3 loop is CASRVGPLGQPQHF. CDR3 DNA: TGTGCCAGCCGGGTGGGTCCCCTGGGTCAGCCCCAGCATTTT. The rearrangement uses TRBV6-1 and TRBJ1-5; D is uncertain. The CDR3 is made up of 14 amino acids. Trimming took off 8 bases at V and 6 bases at J, with 17 bases between the two ends. Germline V gene sequence: CDR1 MNHNS, CDR2 SASEGT.